This T cell receptor beta chain is from a study of blood T cell repertoires in COVID-19. Overall study context: The origin of the acute and convalescent COVID-19 samples was the United States, Italy and Spain. In each case, the material was cDNA or gDNA derived from T cells, B-cell-depleted T cells, or PBMCs.

CDR3 size: 16 residues. V lost 6 bases, J lost 2 bases, and 8 bases stayed unmatched. In germline, CDR1 is MDHEN, CDR2 SYDVKM. Followed longitudinally, the Seattle patients had been enrolled during active infection. Authors' analysis steps: Amplification of reference gene primers provided the estimated nucleated cell counts. Produced via immunoSEQ multiplex PCR; TCRdb's table is partial and in-frame only. That table furnishes V, J and clone size, whereas the DNA furnished D and trimming. Here the sample spans 250,000 to 350,000 clones, 70% to 85% being singletons. The receptor comes from a human donor with COVID-19, enrolled during active disease. The donor label of this sample is uncertain. This chain joins TRBV28 and TRBJ2-5, with 11 bases fitting TRBD2. The sequenced sample consisted of peripheral blood. The chain's CDR3 is CASRGRLAGNQETQYF. CDR3 sequence (DNA): TGTGCCAGCAGGGGAAGACTAGCGGGAAATCAAGAGACCCAGTACTTC.